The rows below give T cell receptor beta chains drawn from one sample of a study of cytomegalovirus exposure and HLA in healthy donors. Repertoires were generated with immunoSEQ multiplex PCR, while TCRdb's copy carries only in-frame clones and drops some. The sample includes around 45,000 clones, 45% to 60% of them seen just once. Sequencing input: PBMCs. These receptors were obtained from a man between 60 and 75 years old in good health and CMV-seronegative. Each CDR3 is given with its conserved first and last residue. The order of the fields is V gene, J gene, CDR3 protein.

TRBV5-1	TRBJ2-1	CASSLQPAGASNEQFF
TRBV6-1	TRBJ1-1	CASSDATGRVRLDTEAFF
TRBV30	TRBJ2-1	CAWSAREEVPQFF
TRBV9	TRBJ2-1	CASSPRTSEYNEQFF
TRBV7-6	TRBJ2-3	CASSLEPTGAGTDTQYF
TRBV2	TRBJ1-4	CASRSKFLDRVDNEKLFF
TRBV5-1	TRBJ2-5	CASTRQGDYETQYF
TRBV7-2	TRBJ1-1	CASSLGGGGAEAFF
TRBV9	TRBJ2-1	CASSVGSGEQFF
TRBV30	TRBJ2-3	CAWKSGRGIRTDTQYF
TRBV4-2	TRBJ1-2	CASSQAGQGNYGYTF
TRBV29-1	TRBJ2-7	CSVGGNSYEQYF
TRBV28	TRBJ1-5	CASSLRGGWEELNQPQHF
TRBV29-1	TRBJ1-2	CSVWTGAASRYTF
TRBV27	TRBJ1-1	CASRVNTEAFF
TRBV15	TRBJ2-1	CATSRDPGLVNEQFF
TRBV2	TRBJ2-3	CASSESRVGGDTQYF
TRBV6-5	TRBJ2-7	CASRLAGGPYEQYF
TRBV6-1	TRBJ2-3	CASTGTATDTQYF
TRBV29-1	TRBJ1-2	CSAGTGGFYGYTF
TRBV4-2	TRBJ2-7	CASSQGAESLAYEQYF
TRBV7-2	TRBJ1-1	CASSLALGGTEAFF
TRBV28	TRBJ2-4	CASGGLRADQKAKNIQYF
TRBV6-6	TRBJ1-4	CASSPRGAEGKLFF
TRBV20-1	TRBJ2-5	CSQAFQETQYF
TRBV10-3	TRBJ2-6	CAISPRSSGANVLTF
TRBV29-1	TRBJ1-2	CSVHTTGRNGYTF
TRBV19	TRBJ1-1	CASSFRGGTEAFF
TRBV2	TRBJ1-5	CASRTESNQPQHF
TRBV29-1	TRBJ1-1	CSVEEGDFGAFF
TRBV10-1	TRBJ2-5	CASSEVSAEETQYF
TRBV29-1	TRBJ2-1	CSVEWRDWVYNEQFF
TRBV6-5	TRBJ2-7	CASTKEAGEQYF
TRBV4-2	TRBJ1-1	CASSWRGVNHVNTEAFF
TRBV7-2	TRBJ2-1	CASSRGQGSYNEQFF
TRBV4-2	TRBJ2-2	CASSQARTGTGELFF
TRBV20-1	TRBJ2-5	CSARQETQYF
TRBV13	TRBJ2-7	CASSLAGRVYEQYF
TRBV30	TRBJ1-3	CAWDQGGTHSGNTIYF
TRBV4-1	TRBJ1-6	CASSQGKGELYNSPLHF
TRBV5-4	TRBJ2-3	CASSFPVAGVSTDTQYF
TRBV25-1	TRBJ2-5	CASSDGLAGETQYF